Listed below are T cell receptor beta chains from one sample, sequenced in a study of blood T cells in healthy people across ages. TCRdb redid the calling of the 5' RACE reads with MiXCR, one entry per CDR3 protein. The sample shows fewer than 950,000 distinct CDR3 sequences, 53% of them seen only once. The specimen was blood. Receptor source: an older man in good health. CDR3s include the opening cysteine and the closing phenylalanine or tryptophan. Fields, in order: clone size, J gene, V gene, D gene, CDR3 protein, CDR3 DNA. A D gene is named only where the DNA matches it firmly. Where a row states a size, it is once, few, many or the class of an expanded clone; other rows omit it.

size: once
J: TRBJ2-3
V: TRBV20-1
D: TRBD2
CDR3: CSARAAGGSTDTQYF
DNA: TGCAGTGCTAGAGCCGCGGGAGGGAGCACAGATACGCAGTATTTT

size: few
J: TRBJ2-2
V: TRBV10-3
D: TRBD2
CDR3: CAISELAGDTGELFF
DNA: TGTGCCATCAGTGAACTAGCGGGAGACACCGGGGAGCTGTTTTTT

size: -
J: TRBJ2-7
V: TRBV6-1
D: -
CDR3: CASSETGLYEQYF
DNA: TGTGCCAGCAGTGAAACAGGTCTCTACGAGCAGTACTTC

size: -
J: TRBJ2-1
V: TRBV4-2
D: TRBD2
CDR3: CASSQASGLAGLEYEQFF
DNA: TGTGCCAGCAGCCAGGCCTCCGGACTAGCGGGACTGGAATATGAGCAGTTCTTC

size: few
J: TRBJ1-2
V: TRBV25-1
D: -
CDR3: CASSSLEYGYTF
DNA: TGTGCCAGCAGCTCACTTGAGTATGGCTACACCTTC

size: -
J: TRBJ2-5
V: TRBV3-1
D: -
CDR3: CASSHRVETQYF
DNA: TGTGCCAGCAGCCACCGAGTGGAGACCCAGTACTTC

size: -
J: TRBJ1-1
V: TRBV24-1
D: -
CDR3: CATSEGRSTEAFF
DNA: TGTGCCACCAGTGAGGGGAGATCGACTGAAGCTTTCTTT

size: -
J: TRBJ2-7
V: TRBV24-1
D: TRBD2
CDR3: CATSASGGLAAPPTYEQYF
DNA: TGTGCCACCAGTGCCTCCGGCGGACTAGCGGCTCCACCCACCTACGAGCAGTACTTC

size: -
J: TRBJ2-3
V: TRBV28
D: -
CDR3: CASTDFAGITDTQYF
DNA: TGTGCCAGCACGGACTTCGCGGGGATCACAGATACGCAGTATTTT

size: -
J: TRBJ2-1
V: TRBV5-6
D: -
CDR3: CASIFIYNEQFF
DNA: TGTGCCAGCATCTTCATCTACAATGAGCAGTTCTTC

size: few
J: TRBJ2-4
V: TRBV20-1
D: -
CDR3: CSANREGKNIQYF
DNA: TGCAGTGCCAACAGGGAAGGGAAAAACATTCAGTACTTC

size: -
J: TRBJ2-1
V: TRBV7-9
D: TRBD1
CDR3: CASSLPGQMVGVEQFF
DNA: TGTGCCAGCAGCTTACCGGGACAGATGGTTGGTGTGGAGCAGTTCTTC

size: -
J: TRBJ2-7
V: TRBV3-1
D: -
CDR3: CASSRTHNDEQYF
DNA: TGTGCCAGCAGCAGGACTCATAATGACGAGCAGTACTTC

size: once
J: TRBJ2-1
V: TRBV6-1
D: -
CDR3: CASRSDGNEQFF
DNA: TGTGCCAGCAGATCGGACGGGAATGAGCAGTTCTTC

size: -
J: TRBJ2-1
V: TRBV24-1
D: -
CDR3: CATSAPVSGMGHNEQFF
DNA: TGTGCCACCAGTGCCCCTGTGAGCGGAATGGGGCACAATGAGCAGTTCTTC

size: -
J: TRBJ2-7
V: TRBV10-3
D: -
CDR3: CAISPRLDSYEQYF
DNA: TGTGCCATCAGTCCCCGGCTAGACTCCTACGAGCAGTACTTC

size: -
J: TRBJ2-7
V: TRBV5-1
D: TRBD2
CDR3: CASSSALGGRSNEQYF
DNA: TGCGCCAGCAGCTCTGCCCTTGGCGGGAGGTCCAATGAGCAGTACTTC